This is a list of T cell receptor beta chains from one sample in a study of blood T cell repertoires in COVID-19. TCRdb's table, derived via immunoSEQ multiplex PCR, lists solely in-frame clones and lacks some. The table lists 250,000 or so clones, roughly 80% of them singletons, with 8.9% in the top ten. Sequenced sample: peripheral blood. The receptor set was obtained from an elderly man with acute or convalescent COVID-19. Each CDR3 is given with its conserved first and last residue. Fields, in order: J gene, clone size, D gene, V gene, CDR3 protein, CDR3 DNA. The D gene is left open where the match is weak. Expanded clones get a size class; other rows say once, few or many, or leave the size out.

TRBJ2-7 NA NA TRBV9 CASSVDLRGEQYF TGTGCCAGCAGCGTAGATCTCCGGGGAGAGCAGTACTTC
TRBJ2-7 few NA TRBV2 CASTHLAEPSYEQYF TGTGCCAGCACCCACCTAGCTGAGCCTTCCTACGAGCAGTACTTC
TRBJ1-1 few TRBD1 TRBV7-9 CASSLRQGGTEAFF TGTGCCAGCAGCTTAAGACAGGGTGGCACTGAAGCTTTCTTT
TRBJ1-2 NA TRBD1 TRBV5-5 CASSRETGAFNYGYTF TGTGCCAGCAGCAGAGAGACAGGGGCCTTTAACTATGGCTACACCTTC
TRBJ1-4 NA NA TRBV5-1 CASSSGGGRNEKLFF TGCGCCAGCAGCTCCGGCGGGGGACGTAATGAAAAACTGTTTTTT
TRBJ1-6 NA NA TRBV30 CAWTRGFGNSPLHF TGTGCCTGGACTAGGGGATTCGGCAATTCACCCCTCCACTTT
TRBJ2-3 once TRBD1 TRBV6-1 CASSEFRDRGRDTQYF TGTGCCAGCAGTGAGTTTCGGGACAGGGGTCGAGATACGCAGTATTTT
TRBJ2-4 NA NA TRBV19 CASSPVLGNLQYF TGTGCCAGTAGTCCAGTACTAGGGAATCTTCAGTACTTC
TRBJ1-2 few NA TRBV2 CASSEGAVGKGYTF TGTGCCAGCAGTGAGGGGGCTGTCGGAAAAGGCTACACCTTC
TRBJ2-1 once TRBD2 TRBV2 CASTYLSGGRAGAPEQFF TGTGCCAGCACCTACCTTAGCGGGGGACGAGCTGGCGCTCCTGAGCAGTTCTTC
TRBJ1-1 NA NA TRBV24-1 CATSPGQASPGGKAFF TGTGCCACCAGTCCGGGACAAGCAAGCCCCGGAGGTAAAGCTTTCTTT
TRBJ2-7 NA NA TRBV5-1 CASSLGHDYEQYF TGCGCCAGCAGCTTGGGACATGACTACGAGCAGTACTTC
TRBJ2-2 NA NA TRBV7-3 CASSRQNTGELFF TGTGCCAGCAGCCGACAGAACACCGGGGAGCTGTTTTTT
TRBJ2-1 NA TRBD2 TRBV11-1 CASSLDRGDEQFF TGTGCCAGCAGCTTAGATCGGGGGGATGAGCAGTTCTTC
TRBJ2-3 NA NA TRBV3-1/TRBV3-2 CASKRGDRHISTDTQYF TGTGCCAGCAAACGGGGGGACAGGCACATTAGCACAGATACGCAGTATTTT
TRBJ1-3 NA TRBD1 TRBV18 CASSPSGTGSNF TGTGCCAGCTCCCCGTCCGGGACAGGGAGCAATTTT
TRBJ2-7 NA TRBD1 TRBV7-9 CASSSRGQGGRISYEQYF TGTGCCAGCAGCTCCCGGGGACAGGGCGGCAGAATCTCCTACGAGCAGTACTTC
TRBJ2-1 NA TRBD2 TRBV24-1 CATSDSSGRPSYNEQFF TGTGCCACCAGTGATTCTAGCGGGAGGCCTTCCTACAATGAGCAGTTCTTC
TRBJ1-5 NA NA TRBV7-9 CASSPGGLGQPQHF TGTGCCAGCAGCCCTGGGGGGTTAGGGCAGCCCCAGCATTTT
TRBJ1-4 NA TRBD1 TRBV19 CASSIGTGDEKLFF TGTGCCAGTAGTATCGGGACAGGGGATGAAAAACTGTTTTTT
TRBJ1-6 NA TRBD1 TRBV5-1 CASSPLTDRVITRSPLHF TGCGCCAGCAGCCCGTTAACCGACAGGGTAATCACCCGTTCACCCCTCCACTTT
TRBJ1-2 NA TRBD1 TRBV6-5 CATREDRPMENTF TGTGCCACACGAGAGGACAGGCCAATGGAAAACACCTTC
TRBJ1-4 NA TRBD1 TRBV5-1 CASSHWMGDREYEKLFF TGCGCCAGCAGTCATTGGATGGGGGACAGAGAATATGAAAAACTGTTTTTT
TRBJ1-3 NA NA TRBV3-1/TRBV3-2 CASSPPTTGQGNTIYF TGTGCCAGCAGCCCTCCTACAACAGGGCAGGGAAACACCATATATTTT
TRBJ2-1 NA TRBD2 TRBV10-3 CAIRSLAGGQSEQFF TGTGCCATCAGGTCACTAGCGGGGGGGCAGAGTGAGCAGTTCTTC
TRBJ1-4 NA NA TRBV2 CASRRGTNEKLFF TGTGCCAGCAGGAGGGGGACTAATGAAAAACTGTTTTTT
TRBJ2-3 few NA TRBV7-9 CASSLDTRFALRSTDTQYF TGTGCCAGCAGCTTAGATACTAGATTCGCTCTACGGAGCACAGATACGCAGTATTTT
TRBJ1-2 NA TRBD1 TRBV30 CAWRDRGYGYTF TGTGCCTGGAGGGACAGGGGCTATGGCTACACCTTC
TRBJ1-2 few TRBD1 TRBV10-2 CASGSTGAKGANYGYTF TGCGCCAGCGGTAGTACAGGGGCGAAAGGAGCTAACTATGGCTACACCTTC
TRBJ1-2 once TRBD1 TRBV6-1 CASSEAGQGAIYGYTF TGTGCCAGCAGTGAAGCAGGACAGGGGGCAATCTATGGCTACACCTTC
TRBJ2-5 once NA TRBV6-5 CASRLGGIGTQYF TGTGCCAGCAGACTGGGGGGAATCGGGACCCAGTACTTC
TRBJ2-3 NA TRBD2 TRBV24-1 CATSDPLTSGSTDTQYF TGTGCCACCAGTGACCCGCTAACTAGCGGAAGCACAGATACGCAGTATTTT
TRBJ1-1 NA NA TRBV6-5 CASSPLQGNTEAFF TGTGCCAGCAGTCCTTTACAGGGGAACACTGAAGCTTTCTTT
TRBJ1-5 few NA TRBV15 CATSSVGGTNQPQHF TGTGCCACCAGCTCAGTAGGGGGAACGAATCAGCCCCAGCATTTT
TRBJ1-3 NA NA TRBV6-5 CASSYQRDSGNTIYF TGTGCCAGCAGTTACCAGAGGGACTCTGGAAACACCATATATTTT
TRBJ2-3 NA NA TRBV2 CASSAKQFTQYF TGTGCCAGCAGCGCGAAACAGTTTACGCAGTATTTT
TRBJ2-7 NA TRBD1 TRBV5-1 CASRGTVSYEQYF TGCGCCAGCAGGGGGACAGTATCCTACGAGCAGTACTTC
TRBJ1-3 NA NA TRBV6-5 CASSLGQIPGNTIYF TGTGCCAGCAGTCTCGGACAAATCCCCGGAAACACCATATATTTT
TRBJ2-1 few NA TRBV7-2 CGASVYNEQFF TGTGGGGCTAGCGTCTACAATGAGCAGTTCTTC
TRBJ2-5 NA NA TRBV24-1 CATSDLHGETQYF TGTGCCACCAGTGATTTGCACGGGGAGACCCAGTACTTC
TRBJ1-4 NA NA TRBV29-1 CSVRGATNEKLFF TGCAGCGTCCGTGGAGCAACTAATGAAAAACTGTTTTTT
TRBJ2-1 NA NA TRBV19 CASSAGGQGLSYNEQFF TGTGCCAGTAGTGCGGGGGGACAGGGCCTGTCCTACAATGAGCAGTTCTTC
TRBJ1-4 few NA TRBV21-1 CASSRPGQGAWEKLFF TGTGCCAGCAGCCGTCCGGGACAGGGGGCTTGGGAAAAACTGTTTTTT
TRBJ1-4 NA TRBD1 TRBV6-1 CASSDHRGGVEKLFF TGTGCCAGCAGTGACCACAGGGGGGGGGTTGAAAAACTGTTTTTT
TRBJ2-1 many NA TRBV7-9 CASSCSEQKIDNEQFF TGTGCCAGCAGCTGTAGTGAACAGAAAATAGACAATGAGCAGTTCTTC
TRBJ2-6 NA TRBD1 TRBV11-3 CASSWDRGVLTF TGTGCCAGCAGTTGGGACAGAGGCGTCCTGACTTTC
TRBJ2-3 NA NA TRBV2 CASSDRQGSGTDTQYF TGTGCCAGCAGTGATCGTCAGGGGAGTGGCACAGATACGCAGTATTTT
TRBJ2-3 NA TRBD1 TRBV19 CASSAGRGRKDTQYF TGTGCCAGTAGTGCGGGCAGGGGGCGCAAAGATACGCAGTATTTT
TRBJ2-6 NA NA TRBV6-5 CASTTTGANVLTF TGTGCCAGCACGACAACTGGGGCCAACGTCCTGACTTTC
TRBJ2-2 NA TRBD1 TRBV11-1 CASSYHRQGYTGELFF TGTGCCAGCAGCTACCACCGACAGGGGTACACCGGGGAGCTGTTTTTT
TRBJ1-1 NA NA TRBV7-9 CASSPFLLEGTEAFF TGTGCCAGCAGCCCCTTCTTGTTGGAGGGCACTGAAGCTTTCTTT